This T cell receptor (beta chain) was captured by sequencing in a study of T cell changes during pregnancy in multiple sclerosis. Assay used: immunoSEQ multiplex PCR; TCRdb lists only in-frame clones, some missing. This repertoire shows approximately 79,000 clones, more than 90% found once; its top ten account for roughly 0.21%. CDR1 is KGHSH, CDR2 LQKENI, per germline. The CDR3 covers 15 residues. V trimming: 2 bases; J trimming: 2 bases; junction bases outside the gene matches: 2. The source material was CD4+ T cells from peripheral blood mononuclear cells, sampled before pregnancy. This receptor was obtained from a female donor with multiple sclerosis, enrolled in a pregnancy study. V is TRBV18 and J is TRBJ2-3; 9 bases agree with TRBD2. The CDR3, as DNA: TGTGCCAGCTCACCAGTAGCGGGGGACACAGATACGCAGTATTTT. Residues: CASSPVAGDTDTQYF.